These 13 T cell receptor beta chains originate from one sample sequenced in a study of blood T cells in healthy people across ages (dated by TCRdb to between 2015 and 2017). Library prep was done by 5' RACE. TCRdb names Illumina HiSeq 2500 as the instrument used. A second PCR of about 7 to 12 cycles was run with a J-beta primer mix and a sample-barcoded 5' primer. TCRdb redid the processing of the public reads, applying fastp at Q25 and MiXCR, and retained in-frame beta chains. Identical CDR3 protein sequences are pooled into one entry, listed with their most common genes and DNA. This sample holds 1.5 million to 2 million distinct CDR3 sequences; approximately 30% were observed only once. Less than 9.5% of the sample goes to the ten largest clones. Sequences were obtained from blood. The receptors were gathered from a woman aged 25 to 39 in good health.

Ten or more counts support this clonotype. The chain uses TRBV4-3 and TRBJ2-1, with D perhaps assigned TRBD1 or TRBD2 (6 bases each). Germline V lookup: CDR1 LGHNA, CDR2 YSLEER. Trimming pared 2 bases from V and 4 bases from J, leaving 12 bases between. This CDR3 region has 15 residues. The CDR3 bases are TGCGCCAGCAGCCAACGAGGAGGGGGTTACAATGAGCAGTTCTTC. Translating gives CASSQRGGGYNEQFF.

Ten or more counts support this clonotype. The genes are TRBV20-1 and TRBJ2-5, with D possibly being TRBD1 (5 bases). The CDR3 length is 13 residues. From germline, CDR1 is DFQATT and CDR2 SNEGSKA (reference sequence). V was pared by 1 base and J by 5 bases, with 11 bases between. The CDR3 bases are TGCAGTGCTAGAGGGCAGGGCCTCGAGACCCAGTACTTC. Its protein is CSARGQGLETQYF.

The chain carries TRBV12-3 or TRBV12-4 and TRBJ1-1; D gene unclear. The CDR3 loop spans 14 amino acids. Trimming removed 2 bases at V and 2 bases at J, with 9 bases between. The CDR3 bases are TGTGCCAGCAGTTTATCGACATCCAACACTGAAGCTTTCTTT. It yields the protein CASSLSTSNTEAFF.

This sequence joins TRBV27 and TRBJ1-1; the D is unclear. This CDR3 comprises 14 residues. V lost 2 bases and J 5 bases, leaving 12 bases between the germline ends. Germline CDR1 and CDR2: MNHEY and SMNVEV (reference sequence). CDR3 protein: CASSLVSPATEAFF. The CDR3 nucleotides are TGTGCCAGCAGTTTAGTCTCCCCTGCGACTGAAGCTTTCTTT.

This clonotype was seen at least ten times. V usage is TRBV12-3 or TRBV12-4 and J usage is TRBJ2-1, with 15 bases lining up with TRBD2. Unmatched junction bases numbered 7, after V lost 2 bases and J lost 5 bases. This CDR3 has 18 residues. CDR3 DNA: TGTGCCAGCAGTTTACCCTCGGGACTAGCGGGGGGAAACAATGAGCAGTTCTTC. Amino acids: CASSLPSGLAGGNNEQFF.

As for this clonotype: At one end the junction does not follow the germline gene, possibly because of a read error. This chain joins TRBV20-1 and TRBJ1-5; D uncertain. Germline CDR1 is DFQATT and CDR2 is SNEGSKA (reference sequence). The CDR3 sequence is 12 residues long. CDR3 nucleotide sequence: TGCAGTGCTAGAGCCGGCAATCGGCCCCAGCATTTT. Encoded protein: CSARAGNRPQHF.

The chain carries TRBV2 and TRBJ2-1; 9 bases agree with TRBD2. V lost 7 bases and J lost 6; bases outside the gene matches: 10. This CDR3 contains 15 residues. Germline V gene sequence: CDR1 SNHLY, CDR2 FYNNEI. CDR3 residues: CASTFGRGGFNEQFF. CDR3 nucleotides: TGTGCCAGCACGTTCGGGCGGGGGGGCTTCAATGAGCAGTTCTTC.

This clonotype was seen more than once but under ten times. The chain uses TRBV7-9 and TRBJ2-1, with D hard to call. The germline V gene encodes CDR1 SEHNR and CDR2 FQNEAQ (reference sequence). Trimming took 5 bases from V and 10 from J, leaving 15 bases between them. The CDR3 has 13 residues. CDR3 protein: CASSLQTGFEQFF. CDR3 coding DNA: TGTGCCAGCAGCCTCCAAACTGGATTCGAGCAGTTCTTC.

The chain combines TRBV12-3 or TRBV12-4 with TRBJ1-1; possibly TRBD1 for D (6 bases). The CDR3 runs 15 residues. V was shortened by 3 bases and J by 4 bases, with 15 bases between the two germline ends. The CDR3, as DNA: TGTGCCAGCAGTTTCGCAGGGGTTGGGATCACTGAAGCTTTCTTT. This translates into CASSFAGVGITEAFF.

This clonotype appeared many times. The genes are TRBV12-3 or TRBV12-4 and TRBJ2-7; D possibly matches TRBD1 or TRBD2 (6 bases each). The CDR3 totals 13 residues. Trimming took 6 bases from V and 6 from J, leaving 15 bases between them. The CDR3 region has the DNA TGTGCCAGCAGGCGGGACACTTTCGTCGAGCAGTACTTC. Its protein product is CASRRDTFVEQYF.

This clonotype has a count of ten or more. The chain carries TRBV6-9 and TRBJ2-5; weak D call: TRBD1 (6 bases). CDR3 length: 16 amino acids. The V end was cut by 0 bases, the J end by 5 bases, with 16 bases between. Germline lookup yields CDR1 MNHGY and CDR2 SVAAGI. The CDR3 protein is CASSYSRQASQETQYF. DNA for the CDR3: TGTGCCAGCAGTTATTCCCGACAGGCCAGCCAGGAGACCCAGTACTTC.

Notes on this clonotype: A junction boundary mismatches the germline segment, possibly from a read error. V is TRBV7-8 and J is TRBJ1-2; D ambiguous. The CDR3 runs to 12 residues. Germline V CDR1 and CDR2: SGHVS, FQNEAQ. The CDR3 reads CASSLRDYDYTF. CDR3 nucleotide sequence: TGTGCCAGCAGCCTTAGAGACTATGACTACACCTTC.

The V call is TRBV12-3 or TRBV12-4, the J call TRBJ2-5, with 12 bases aligning to TRBD2. Trimming at V came to 6 bases and at J to 11 bases, leaving 10 bases not matched to a gene. This CDR3 spans 14 amino acids. The CDR3 region has the DNA TGTGCCAGCAGCGAGAGGACTAGCGGGAAATCGCAGTACTTC. Translated, it gives CASSERTSGKSQYF.